The rows below give T cell receptor beta chains drawn from one sample of a study of blood T cell repertoires in COVID-19. The method was immunoSEQ multiplex PCR; TCRdb's version includes in-frame clones alone and lacks a portion of them. Of over 300,000 clones listed, around 91% are singletons. The sample consisted of peripheral blood. The receptors shown here come from a man between 18 and 29 years old with active or convalescent COVID-19. Each CDR3 is given without its conserved first and last residue. Each record gives: V gene, J gene, CDR3 protein.

V gene: TRBV7-9; J gene: TRBJ2-3; CDR3 protein: ASSLGTVITDTQY
V gene: TRBV5-1; J gene: TRBJ1-4; CDR3 protein: ASTGTGIEKLF
V gene: TRBV18; J gene: TRBJ1-2; CDR3 protein: ASSPQGINYGYT
V gene: TRBV27; J gene: TRBJ2-5; CDR3 protein: ASSLGGRETQY
V gene: TRBV4-2; J gene: TRBJ2-1; CDR3 protein: ASSQARGSGTNEQF
V gene: TRBV7-9; J gene: TRBJ1-1; CDR3 protein: ASSPIDTEAF
V gene: TRBV3-1/TRBV3-2; J gene: TRBJ1-3; CDR3 protein: ASSVVRGSGNTIY
V gene: TRBV6-5; J gene: TRBJ1-2; CDR3 protein: ASRKVQGDGYT
V gene: TRBV28; J gene: TRBJ2-3; CDR3 protein: ASSPPLATDTQY
V gene: TRBV28; J gene: TRBJ2-7; CDR3 protein: ASSSHLRGSYEQY
V gene: TRBV6-2/TRBV6-3; J gene: TRBJ2-2; CDR3 protein: ASSSLLTGELF
V gene: TRBV7-9; J gene: TRBJ1-1; CDR3 protein: ASSLVAGMNTEAF
V gene: TRBV4-2; J gene: TRBJ1-6; CDR3 protein: ASRKVGAGGNSPLH
V gene: TRBV29-1; J gene: TRBJ2-7; CDR3 protein: SVTGQGYEQY
V gene: TRBV3-1/TRBV3-2; J gene: TRBJ1-1; CDR3 protein: ASSHTLGGTEAF
V gene: TRBV11-2; J gene: TRBJ1-3; CDR3 protein: ASRALQGSGNTIY
V gene: TRBV15; J gene: TRBJ2-7; CDR3 protein: ATSRGHGDSYEQY
V gene: TRBV11-3; J gene: TRBJ1-1; CDR3 protein: ASSLETDTEAF
V gene: TRBV6-5; J gene: TRBJ2-1; CDR3 protein: ASSFLGQAFDEQF
V gene: TRBV29-1; J gene: TRBJ2-7; CDR3 protein: SVKTSPFYEQY
V gene: TRBV7-2; J gene: TRBJ2-3; CDR3 protein: ASSLYLVGRDTDTQY